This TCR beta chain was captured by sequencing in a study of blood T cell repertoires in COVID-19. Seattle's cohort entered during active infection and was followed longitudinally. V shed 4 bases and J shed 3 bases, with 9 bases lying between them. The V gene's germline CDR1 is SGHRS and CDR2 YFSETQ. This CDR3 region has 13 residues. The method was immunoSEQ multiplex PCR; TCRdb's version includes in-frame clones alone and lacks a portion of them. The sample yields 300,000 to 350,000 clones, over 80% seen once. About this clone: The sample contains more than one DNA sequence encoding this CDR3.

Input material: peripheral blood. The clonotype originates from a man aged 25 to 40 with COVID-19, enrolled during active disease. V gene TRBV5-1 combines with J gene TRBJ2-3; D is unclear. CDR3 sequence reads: CASSPPVTDTQYF. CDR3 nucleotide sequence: TGCGCCAGCAGCCCGCCGGTGACAGATACGCAGTATTTT.